The 32 T cell receptor beta chains below all came from one sample that was sequenced in a study of OX40 agonist ivuxolimab in advanced cancers. Using immunoSEQ multiplex PCR, the repertoire was profiled, and TCRdb retains in-frame clones only, with some absent. The data contain approximately 67,000 clones, roughly 81% of them singletons. The material sequenced was CD4+ or CD8+ T cells sorted from blood, taken in a trial of the OX40 agonist ivuxolimab. These receptors were obtained from an adult with an advanced solid tumor such as melanoma, head and neck, liver or kidney cancer.

V gene TRBV7-3 combines with J gene TRBJ2-1; 14 bases match TRBD2. Germline V CDR1 and CDR2: SGHTA, FQGTGA. Germline trimming cut 5 bases from V and 11 bases from J; bases unmatched to any gene: 11. The CDR3 covers 16 residues. This chain's CDR3 is CASSVGTSGSGGKQFF. The CDR3 bases are TGTGCCAGCAGCGTTGGGACTAGCGGGAGTGGAGGGAAGCAGTTCTTC.

This chain joins TRBV6-6 and TRBJ2-5; a possible D gene is TRBD2 (5 bases). Germline loops: CDR1 MNHNY, CDR2 SVGAGI (reference sequence). Trimming removed 2 bases from V and 5 bases from J, with 12 bases in between. The CDR3 loop spans 14 amino acids. The CDR3 nucleotides are TGTGCCAGCAGTTACAGTGAGGGAGCGGAGACCCAGTACTTC. Amino acid sequence: CASSYSEGAETQYF.

The chain couples TRBV11-2 to TRBJ2-2; D gene unclear. CDR1 and CDR2 from the germline V gene are SGHAT and FQNNGV. With 5 bases removed from V and 2 bases from J, the gap between germline ends came to 12 bases. This CDR3 has 15 amino acids. The CDR3 region is CASSPRLDNTGELFF. The DNA for the CDR3 is TGTGCCAGCAGCCCCCGACTGGACAACACCGGGGAGCTGTTTTTT.

This chain uses TRBV5-4 with TRBJ2-5; no clear D. The germline V gene has CDR1 SGHNT and CDR2 YYREEE (reference sequence). This CDR3 region has 13 residues. Trimming took off 7 bases at V and 3 bases at J, with 13 bases between the two ends. The DNA of the CDR3 is TGTGCCAGCTCCACGACCCTCAAAGAGACCCAGTACTTC. Amino acids: CASSTTLKETQYF.

This chain joins TRBV5-4 and TRBJ1-6; D remains unclear. Deletions cut 6 bases from V and 4 bases from J, with 14 bases between. Germline CDR1 and CDR2: SGHNT and YYREEE (reference sequence). This CDR3 is 15 amino acids long. This CDR3 is CASNPDGNYNSPLHF. The DNA for the CDR3 is TGTGCCAGCAACCCGGACGGAAATTATAATTCACCCCTCCACTTT.

This chain links TRBV19 with TRBJ2-7; D is ambiguous. The V gene's germline CDR1 is LNHDA and CDR2 SQIVND (reference sequence). V lost 4 bases and J lost 6, with 13 bases in between. The CDR3 has 13 residues. This chain's CDR3 is CASSRPGGVEQYF. The DNA for the CDR3 is TGTGCCAGTAGTAGGCCTGGTGGGGTCGAGCAGTACTTC.

V gene TRBV4-1 combines with J gene TRBJ1-2; 10 bases align to TRBD1. CDR1 and CDR2 (germline): MGHRA, YSYEKL. The CDR3 totals 18 residues. V lost 2 bases, J lost 5 bases, and 14 bases stayed unmatched. The chain's CDR3 is CASSQQNLLGTGEYGYTF. CDR3 bases: TGCGCCAGCAGCCAACAGAACCTGCTCGGGACAGGGGAATATGGCTACACCTTC.

The CDR3 coding sequence is TGTGCCAGCTCACGAACCCCCTGGCAGGGGGACTTTGGGGCCAACGTCCTGACTTTC. It yields the protein CASSRTPWQGDFGANVLTF. The chain uses TRBV18 and TRBJ2-6; tentative D call: TRBD1 (7 bases). The CDR3 extends over 19 amino acids. V lost 4 bases and J lost 3, with 22 bases in between. From germline, CDR1 is KGHSH and CDR2 LQKENI.

The J gene is TRBJ2-7, the V gene TRBV7-2, with D perhaps assigned TRBD1 or TRBD2 (5 bases each). Per germline, CDR1 SGHTA and CDR2 FQGNSA. The CDR3 covers 14 residues. Trimming stripped 5 bases from V and 1 base from J, with 12 bases between. The CDR3 DNA follows: TGTGCCAGCAGCCCGGGACGGACGTCCTACGAGCAGTACTTC. It is translated as CASSPGRTSYEQYF.

The V gene is TRBV4-2, the J gene TRBJ1-2, with D possibly TRBD1 on 5 matching bases. Germline V gene sequence: CDR1 LGHNA, CDR2 YNFKEQ. Trimming took off 1 base at V and 5 bases at J, with 11 bases between the two ends. This CDR3 has 14 residues. The CDR3 protein is CASSQGVGEYGYTF. The CDR3 nucleotides read TGTGCCAGCAGCCAAGGTGTAGGGGAGTATGGCTACACCTTC.

V gene TRBV28 combines with J gene TRBJ2-5; D possibly corresponds to TRBD1 (6 bases). TRBJ2-7 matches the DNA end more closely, so the J call is doubtful. CDR1 and CDR2 from the germline V gene are MDHEN and SYDVKM. The CDR3 sequence is 14 residues long. The CDR3 nucleotides are TGTGCCAGCAGTTTAGGGGGCAGGGTGAACGAGCAGTACTTC. It codes for CASSLGGRVNEQYF.

The chain couples TRBV9 to TRBJ2-2; tentative D call: TRBD2 (5 bases). This CDR3 has 15 amino acids. V was shortened by 2 bases and J by 5 bases, with 13 bases between the two germline ends. Looked up from germline, CDR1 is SGDLS and CDR2 is YYNGEE. This CDR3 reads CASSVQTRDTGELFF. CDR3 coding DNA: TGTGCCAGCAGCGTCCAGACTCGGGATACCGGGGAGCTGTTTTTT.

The rearrangement uses TRBV7-8 and TRBJ2-3, with D hard to call. Germline loops: CDR1 SGHVS, CDR2 FQNEAQ. The CDR3 covers 14 residues. V lost 5 bases and J 7 bases, leaving 16 bases between the germline ends. CDR3 DNA: TGTGCCAGCAGCCCCCGGGCTGCCGGATATACGCAGTATTTT. Translation gives CASSPRAAGYTQYF.

The chain carries TRBV5-4 and TRBJ2-3, with unresolved D. Trimming pared 0 bases from V and 5 bases from J, leaving 4 bases between. The CDR3 sequence is 12 residues long. Germline V CDR1 and CDR2: SGHNT, YYREEE (reference sequence). The CDR3 DNA reads TGTGCCAGCAGCTTGGCGCTAGATACGCAGTATTTT. Translation gives CASSLALDTQYF. Drawing the rest from reference TRBV5-4 and TRBJ2-3, the complete variable domain is ETGVTQSPTHLIKTRGQQVTLRCSSQSGHNTVSWYQQALGQGPQFIFQYYREEENGRGNFPPRFSGLQFPNYSSELNVNALELDDSALYLCASSLALDTQYFGPGTRLTVL.

In this sample, this clone turned up a few times. This CDR3 is CASSRGTGGLDTEAFF. CDR3 coding DNA: TGCGCCAGCAGCCGTGGGACAGGGGGCTTGGACACTGAAGCTTTCTTT. The rearrangement joins TRBV4-1 to TRBJ1-1, with TRBD1 matching over 12 bases. Germline V gene lookup returns CDR1 MGHRA and CDR2 YSYEKL. The CDR3 spans 16 residues. The V gene end was trimmed by 4 bases and the J gene end by 3 bases; junction bases not matched to a gene: 6.

This rearrangement joins TRBV7-9 to TRBJ2-7; D is possibly TRBD1 (6 bases). The ends were cut back, 1 base at V and 3 bases at J, with 10 bases in the middle. CDR3 length: 14 residues. The germline CDR1 and CDR2 sequences are SEHNR and FQNEAQ (reference sequence). CDR3 nucleotides: TGTGCCAGCAGCTTAGGCGGCAGGGGCTACGAGCAGTACTTC. Protein: CASSLGGRGYEQYF.

This rearrangement joins TRBV27 to TRBJ2-2, with TRBD2 matching 7 bases. Trimming cost V 6 bases and J 1 base; bases outside gene matches: 5. This CDR3 region has 15 residues. Germline V gene data show CDR1 as MNHEY and CDR2 as SMNVEV (reference sequence). DNA for the CDR3: TGTGCCAGCAGCCCCTGGGGGGGGAACACCGGGGAGCTGTTTTTT. Translated, it gives CASSPWGGNTGELFF.

In its sample, this clone was seen once. The rearrangement uses TRBV2 and TRBJ2-7; either TRBD1 or TRBD2 may supply D (5 bases each). The CDR3 loop spans 16 amino acids. Looked up from germline, CDR1 is SNHLY and CDR2 is FYNNEI. V was clipped by 2 bases and J by 2 bases, with 16 bases between them. Here the CDR3 DNA reads TGTGCCAGCAGTGAATTAGTTTGGGGGACCCCCTACGAGCAGTACTTC. It is translated as CASSELVWGTPYEQYF.

The chain is built from TRBV30 and TRBJ1-5; TRBD1 might be the D (6 bases). CDR1 and CDR2 from the germline V gene are GTSNPN and SVGIG (reference sequence). The V end lost 0 bases, the J end lost 1 base, and 16 bases lay between the germline ends. The CDR3 spans 17 residues. The DNA of the CDR3 is TGTGCCTGGAGTGTAAGGACCGGGGGGCGAAGCAATCAGCCCCAGCATTTT. Translated: CAWSVRTGGRSNQPQHF.

The rearrangement links TRBV2 to TRBJ2-1; 10 positions agree with TRBD2. The CDR3 is made up of 14 amino acids. J lost 4 bases, V lost 9 bases, and 6 bases had no gene match. Germline V gene data show CDR1 as SNHLY and CDR2 as FYNNEI. This CDR3 is CARSTSGMYNEQFF. In DNA, the CDR3 is TGTGCCAGGAGCACTAGCGGGATGTACAATGAGCAGTTCTTC. Drawing the rest from reference TRBV2 and TRBJ2-1, the complete variable domain is EPEVTQTPSHQVTQMGQEVILRCVPISNHLYFYWYRQILGQKVEFLVSFYNNEISEKSEIFDDQFSVERPDGSNFTLKIRSTKLEDSAMYFCARSTSGMYNEQFFGPGTRLTVL.

The chain employs TRBV18 and TRBJ2-3, with a weak D call TRBD1 (5 bases). The CDR3 sequence is 13 residues long. Germline V gene lookup returns CDR1 KGHSH and CDR2 LQKENI. The germline V and J ends were trimmed by 1 base and 4 bases, with 6 bases remaining between them. Written as DNA, the CDR3 is TGTGCCAGCTCACCACAGGGGCCAGATACGCAGTATTTT. This encodes CASSPQGPDTQYF.

This chain uses TRBV7-9 with TRBJ2-3, with D maybe TRBD1 (5 bases). V shed 1 base and J shed 3 bases, with 8 bases lying between them. This CDR3 spans 14 amino acids. Germline V gives CDR1 SEHNR, CDR2 FQNEAQ (reference sequence). DNA for the CDR3: TGTGCCAGCAGCTTAGAGGGGTCTACAGATACGCAGTATTTT. Residues: CASSLEGSTDTQYF.

This clone was seen a few times. The chain combines TRBV5-5 with TRBJ2-7, with TRBD1 matching over 9 bases. Germline V gene data show CDR1 as SGHKS and CDR2 as YYEKEE (reference sequence). The CDR3 totals 15 residues. J was trimmed by 4 bases and V by 3 bases; bases with no gene match: 8. The CDR3 protein is CASSSGPGQGYEQYF. In DNA, the CDR3 is TGTGCCAGCAGCTCCGGGCCGGGACAGGGTTACGAGCAGTACTTC. Together with reference TRBV5-5 and TRBJ2-7, the CDR3 gives the full variable domain: DAGVTQSPTHLIKTRGQQVTLRCSPISGHKSVSWYQQVLGQGPQFIFQYYEKEERGRGNFPDRFSARQFPNYSSELNVNALLLGDSALYLCASSSGPGQGYEQYFGPGTRLTVT.

The chain employs TRBV6-1 and TRBJ2-5; D not certain. Per the germline V gene, CDR1 is MNHNS and CDR2 is SASEGT. The V end was cut by 8 bases, the J end by 1 base, with 11 bases between. The CDR3 contains 13 residues. DNA for the CDR3: TGTGCCAGCGGTTGGAGACTCCAAGAGACCCAGTACTTC. Amino acid sequence: CASGWRLQETQYF.

V and J are TRBV30 and TRBJ1-1; D is undetermined. The CDR3 contains 16 residues. Germline lookup yields CDR1 GTSNPN and CDR2 SVGIG (reference sequence). V was shortened by 0 bases and J by 0 bases, with 14 bases between the two germline ends. Written as DNA, the CDR3 is TGTGCCTGGAGTGTAAGACTAAAGTTCATGAACACTGAAGCTTTCTTT. Translation: CAWSVRLKFMNTEAFF. The variable domain in full, completed from reference TRBV30 and TRBJ1-1, reads SQTIHQWPATLVQPVGSPLSLECTVEGTSNPNLYWYRQAAGRGLQLLFYSVGIGQISSEVPQNLSASRPQDRQFILSSKKLLLSDSGFYLCAWSVRLKFMNTEAFFGQGTRLTVV.

The V gene is TRBV2, the J gene TRBJ1-6; D is undetermined. Trimming left V 6 bases short and J 4 bases short, with 7 bases between. Germline values: CDR1 SNHLY, CDR2 FYNNEI. The CDR3 consists of 13 residues. The CDR3 region has the DNA TGTGCCAGCAGAAGGCAGTATAATTCACCCCTCCACTTT. Translated, it gives CASRRQYNSPLHF.

V gene TRBV11-2 combines with J gene TRBJ2-7; 8 bases are a match to TRBD1. Germline CDR1 is SGHAT and CDR2 is FQNNGV. The CDR3 runs to 15 residues. V shed 3 bases, J shed 6 bases, and the junction held 10 bases outside the gene matches. For the CDR3, the DNA is TGTGCCAGCAGCTTCCAACGACAGGGGTTCGGCGAGCAGTACTTC. It encodes CASSFQRQGFGEQYF.

J is TRBJ2-5 and V is TRBV7-2; D remains unclear. Trimming pared 1 base from V and 1 base from J, leaving 7 bases between. The CDR3 is 14 amino acids. The germline V gene encodes CDR1 SGHTA and CDR2 FQGNSA. The chain's CDR3 is CASSLGYSQETQYF. For the CDR3, the DNA is TGTGCCAGCAGCTTAGGCTATTCCCAAGAGACCCAGTACTTC.

This sequence joins TRBV29-1 and TRBJ2-1; D may match TRBD1 or TRBD2 (6 bases each). V dropped 7 bases and J dropped 3 bases, with 16 bases sitting between them. Germline V gene sequence: CDR1 SQVTM, CDR2 ANQGSEA. This CDR3 spans 14 amino acids. The CDR3 protein is CSGKGGSDYNEQFF. In DNA form, the CDR3 reads TGCAGCGGAAAAGGGGGGAGCGACTACAATGAGCAGTTCTTC.

This clone appeared a single time. The chain joins TRBV5-1 to TRBJ1-1, with D tentatively TRBD1 (5 bases). The CDR3 is made up of 12 amino acids. V lost 5 bases, J lost 6 bases, and 11 bases lay in between. CDR1 is SGHRS, CDR2 YFSETQ, per germline. The CDR3 coding sequence is TGCGCCAGCAGTGGCGAGGGGTCTGAAGCTTTCTTT. Translated: CASSGEGSEAFF.

The CDR3 region is CAISEERDRAEAFF. The CDR3 nucleotides read TGTGCCATCAGTGAGGAGAGGGACAGGGCTGAAGCTTTCTTT. This chain joins TRBV10-3 and TRBJ1-1; 9 bases match TRBD1. J gave up 6 bases and V 2 bases, and 4 bases lay outside the gene matches. Germline values: CDR1 ENHRY, CDR2 SYGVKD. This CDR3 has 14 amino acids.

The rearrangement joins TRBV7-2 to TRBJ1-5; D not resolved. The CDR3 consists of 15 residues. Trimming shortened V by 1 base and J by 2 bases, and 9 bases separated the two germline ends. CDR1 and CDR2 from the germline V gene are SGHTA and FQGNSA. The CDR3 reads CASSLVPRRNQPQHF. In nucleotides, the CDR3 is TGTGCCAGCAGCTTAGTGCCTCGGCGCAATCAGCCCCAGCATTTT.